The T cell receptor beta chain described here comes from a study of blood T cell repertoires in COVID-19 (dated by TCRdb to between 2020 and 2021). As for the study more broadly: The collaborator samples originated in the United States, Italy and Spain and spanned the acute and convalescent phases of COVID-19. The prospective study material was composed of cDNA or gDNA derived from T cells, B-cell-depleted T cells, or PBMCs. Sample metadata almost always included a de-identified subject ID, COVID-19 status, age in years and sex. The samples were drawn from two sources: the first 160 participants of the ongoing ImmuneRACE study, and 950 to 1,500 subjects contributed by 6 global collaborators. The repertoires were made available in a free public database intended to serve as a resource for research on the immune response to SARS-CoV-2. The dataset comprised deeply sampled blood TCRbeta repertoires from subjects exposed to, actively infected with, or recovered from COVID-19. HLA class I and class II types, where available, came from metadata supplied by the sample provider rather than from assay-based typing. General conclusions and limits of the study: How much clinical and demographic metadata was included differed by source and by participant, and the metadata was provided uncurated.

V is pruned by 4 bases and J by 7 bases, leaving 9 bases of the junction without a gene match. CDR1 and CDR2 (KGHDR, SFDVKD) derive from the germline V gene. Its CDR3 holds 16 amino acids, cysteine through phenylalanine. Solely the CDR3 DNA is kept, with 48 bases framed from the first base. The immunoSEQ Assay, a bias-controlled multiplex PCR, was used to amplify TCRbeta CDR3 regions from genomic DNA. The study's own analysis went as follows. Nucleated cell counts per sample were estimated from amplification of reference gene primers within the assay. To quantify the absolute abundance of each unique TCRbeta CDR3 rearrangement, sequence reads were collapsed and filtered. Productive Simpson clonality was computed per sample as the square root of Simpson's diversity index over productive rearrangements. TCRdb took over this immuneACCESS table, retaining in-frame rearrangements with V and J assigned. Such tables are incomplete; in checked studies, under half of the missing clones stem from an unresolved V gene, and the remainder is unexplained. That table is the source of V, J and clone size, and D and trimming were worked out from the DNA. This sample gives around 140,000 clones in total; 76% of them show up just once. The ten largest clones capture under 6% of the sample.

Whole blood was collected in K2EDTA tubes by collaborating institutions according to the institutions' own protocols. Collaborator samples were shipped for TCRbeta analysis as frozen whole blood, isolated PBMCs, or DNA extracted from either sample type. Concerning this clone itself: What this receptor recognizes is not known. No per-base quality is available; no much larger clone lies one base away.

The receptor comes from a woman older than 75 with active or convalescent COVID-19. The rearranged segments are TRBV24-1 and TRBJ2-2; the junction holds 9 bases that match TRBD1. The sample was peripheral blood. The CDR3 loop reads CATSDVIGQGSGELFF. The nucleotides are TGTGCCACCAGTGACGTAATCGGACAGGGGAGCGGGGAGCTGTTTTTT.